This T cell receptor (beta chain) was sequenced for a study of T cell responses to AZD1222 COVID-19 vaccine. The ends were cut back, 6 bases at V and 2 bases at J, with 11 bases in the middle. CDR3 size: 13 residues. Assay used: immunoSEQ multiplex PCR; TCRdb lists only in-frame clones, some missing. The sample contains 150,000 or so clones, about nine tenths of which appear only once. This clone was seen a handful of times. The chain couples TRBV12-3 or TRBV12-4 to TRBJ2-7, with D uncertain. This material consisted of peripheral blood, taken on day 0 of AZD1222 vaccination. This TCR derives from an adult in good health. CDR3 in DNA: TGTGCCAGCAGCCGGACGGTCCCCTACGAGCAGTACTTC. As protein: CASSRTVPYEQYF.